By sample share, the clone carrying this T cell receptor (beta chain) is medium-sized. Its specificity is not known. The entry originates in a study of early stage breast cancer tumors. For the study at large: Samples were sequenced at 7.5 to 10-fold average coverage. The study's findings and limits: Commonly generated sequences made up most enriched TCRB sequences shared between patients. In about 90% of the 16 patients, blood comparison separated tumor from normal breast.

Between the trimmed V and J ends, which lost 0 bases and 8 bases, there was a span of 16 bases. Germline V gene sequence: CDR1 LGHNA, CDR2 YSLEER. This CDR3 has 16 amino acids. Measured with immunoSEQ multiplex PCR; TCRdb has only the in-frame clones, and not every one. The repertoire holds almost 55,000 clones, with 85% to 95% as singletons. This receptor was taken from a person between 70 and 80 years old with breast cancer. The material sequenced was blood. The V and J genes are TRBV4-3 and TRBJ1-4; D gene uncertain. The CDR3 nucleotides read TGCGCCAGCAGCCAAGATGGGCCCACGGAGGGCGAAAAACTGTTTTTT. Translation gives CASSQDGPTEGEKLFF.